The rows below give T cell receptor beta chains drawn from one sample of a study of patients and donors after allogeneic stem cell transplantation. TCRdb re-called the RT-PCR reads through MiXCR, storing one row per CDR3 protein. The sample holds over 400,000 distinct CDR3 sequences, about a sixth seen once. Specimen: blood, either unsorted or a sorted T cell fraction (not recorded which). The source of these receptors is a human donor who was either an allogeneic HSCT recipient or a stem cell or donor lymphocyte infusion donor (not recorded which). It is not recorded whose cells these are; they may come from a transplant donor. Both conserved end residues are part of each CDR3. The D gene is left open where the match is weak. Clone size is stated in some rows and not others, as once, few, many or a class when expanded.

D gene: -
J gene: TRBJ2-1
clone size: many
V gene: TRBV29-1
CDR3 protein: CSVAAASGVFF
CDR3 DNA: TGCAGCGTTGCGGCGGCGTCCGGGGTTTTCTTC

D gene: TRBD1
J gene: TRBJ1-5
clone size: -
V gene: TRBV4-3
CDR3 protein: CASSQGTGGSNQPQHF
CDR3 DNA: TGCGCCAGCAGCCAAGGAACAGGGGGGAGCAATCAGCCCCAGCATTTT

D gene: -
J gene: TRBJ1-2
clone size: few
V gene: TRBV6-1
CDR3 protein: CASSRYLNGYTF
CDR3 DNA: TGTGCCAGCAGCCGATACCTCAATGGCTACACCTTC

D gene: -
J gene: TRBJ1-5
clone size: few
V gene: TRBV10-3
CDR3 protein: CAISGGAWGNQPQHF
CDR3 DNA: TGTGCCATCAGTGGGGGTGCGTGGGGCAATCAGCCCCAGCATTTT

D gene: -
J gene: TRBJ2-7
clone size: -
V gene: TRBV7-3
CDR3 protein: CASSLLQEHEQYF
CDR3 DNA: TGTGCCAGCAGCTTACTCCAGGAGCACGAGCAGTACTTC

D gene: TRBD2
J gene: TRBJ2-1
clone size: few
V gene: TRBV4-1
CDR3 protein: CASSKLGLAGGSSYNEQFF
CDR3 DNA: TGCGCCAGCAGTAAGCTGGGACTAGCGGGGGGAAGCTCCTACAATGAGCAGTTCTTC

D gene: -
J gene: TRBJ1-2
clone size: -
V gene: TRBV14
CDR3 protein: CASSQDIGRIHGYTF
CDR3 DNA: TGTGCCAGCAGCCAAGACATCGGCAGGATCCATGGCTACACCTTC

D gene: -
J gene: TRBJ2-1
clone size: many
V gene: TRBV11-2
CDR3 protein: CASSSGASSYNEQFF
CDR3 DNA: TGTGCCAGCAGCTCAGGGGCTAGCTCCTACAATGAGCAGTTCTTC

D gene: TRBD2
J gene: TRBJ2-7
clone size: -
V gene: TRBV2
CDR3 protein: CVSRDSGSAYEQYF
CDR3 DNA: TGTGTCAGCAGAGATAGCGGGAGTGCCTACGAGCAGTACTTC

D gene: TRBD2
J gene: TRBJ2-5
clone size: few
V gene: TRBV29-1
CDR3 protein: CSVDGGAKETQYF
CDR3 DNA: TGCAGCGTTGACGGGGGGGCCAAAGAGACCCAGTACTTC

D gene: -
J gene: TRBJ2-7
clone size: few
V gene: TRBV12-3/TRBV12-4
CDR3 protein: CASSLSGEGVYKEQYF
CDR3 DNA: TGTGCCAGCAGTTTAAGCGGGGAGGGGGTTTATAAAGAGCAGTACTTC

D gene: -
J gene: TRBJ2-3
clone size: -
V gene: TRBV7-7
CDR3 protein: CASSLGRVTDTQYF
CDR3 DNA: TGTGCTAGCAGCTTAGGCAGAGTGACGGATACGCAGTATTTT

D gene: TRBD1
J gene: TRBJ1-1
clone size: few
V gene: TRBV24-1
CDR3 protein: CALSRDRGAFF
CDR3 DNA: TGTGCCCTTTCCCGGGACAGGGGAGCTTTCTTT

D gene: TRBD2
J gene: TRBJ2-2
clone size: -
V gene: TRBV12-3/TRBV12-4
CDR3 protein: CASTIDGGRADPGELFF
CDR3 DNA: TGTGCCAGCACCATAGACGGCGGGAGGGCCGATCCCGGGGAGCTGTTTTTT